This T cell receptor beta chain is drawn from a study of human T cells and chemical hapten exposure. Study in general: Patients received weekly diphenylcyclopropenone doses to the scalp throughout the approximately 24-week study. Broader study findings: Relative to control repertoires, expanded TCRs gave rise to significantly more large CDR3 similarity clusters. Because they had alopecia, donors may respond immunologically unlike healthy people.

As to time point: patch test 1, 2 weeks after DPC sensitization. Treatment reported: therapeutic diphenylcyclopropenone sensitization with weekly scalp DPC. At every patch-test visit, blood was drawn before the patch test was applied. About this clonotype itself: Its antigen is as yet unknown.

The CDR3 runs to 15 residues. Trimming cost V 2 bases and J 7 bases; bases outside gene matches: 5. The germline gives CDR1 SGHTA, CDR2 FQGNSA. Each CDR3 protein is one row after TCRdb ran MiXCR on the RACE reads. Of around 74,000 distinct CDR3 sequences listed, approximately 29% are singletons. J is TRBJ2-3 and V is TRBV7-2, with TRBD2 identical over 11 bases. This receptor was identified in a man between 40 and 49 years old with alopecia areata. Some clones in this sample may be carry-over from other donors' samples. The sample was whole blood, taken in connection with sensitization to the hapten diphenylcyclopropenone (DPC). This CDR3 is CASSLSTSGSNTQYF. CDR3 nucleotide sequence: TGTGCCAGCAGCTTATCAACTAGCGGGAGTAATACGCAGTATTTT.